The 15 T cell receptor beta chains in this list originate from one sample, sequenced in a study of cytomegalovirus exposure and HLA in healthy donors. Vbeta (60) and Jbeta (13) primers were used in the PCR. Sequencing was performed with immunoSEQ multiplex PCR; in TCRdb, only in-frame clones are kept and a portion is missing. The repertoire has about 110,000 clones, roughly four fifths of them found once; the top ten carry about a fifth. Source material: PBMCs. Receptors originate from a young man in good health and CMV-seropositive.

Worth noting for this clone: A read error may account for a junction end that differs from germline. V usage is TRBV6-5 and J usage is TRBJ2-7, with TRBD1 matching 9 bases. The CDR3 is made up of 13 amino acids. Germline V gene data show CDR1 as MNHEY and CDR2 as SVGAGI. CDR3 nucleotides: TGTGCCAGCAGTTACTCGTTTCGGGACAGGGAATTCTTC. This codes for CASSYSFRDREFF.

This chain links TRBV11-3 with TRBJ1-1; 7 positions match TRBD1. Germline lookup yields CDR1 SGHNT and CDR2 YENEEA. V lost 5 bases and J lost 5; bases outside the gene matches: 11. The CDR3 extends over 15 amino acids. The CDR3 region is CASSPRQGRGTEAFF. Written as DNA, the CDR3 is TGTGCCAGCAGCCCTAGACAGGGCAGAGGGACTGAAGCTTTCTTT.

The CDR3 nucleotides are TGTGCCAGCAGTGGGAGTGGCCTACCGGAAGGCTACACCTTC. Residues: CASSGSGLPEGYTF. J is TRBJ1-2 and V is TRBV6-1, with D uncertain. Germline V gives CDR1 MNHNS, CDR2 SASEGT. Trimming stripped 4 bases from V and 8 bases from J, with 17 bases between. The CDR3 length is 14 residues.

This CDR3 is CASSEFRESGSPDTQYF. CDR3 DNA sequence: TGTGCCAGCAGTGAATTTCGCGAGAGCGGGAGTCCAGATACGCAGTATTTT. The chain joins TRBV6-1 to TRBJ2-3, with TRBD2 matching over 8 bases. Germline values: CDR1 MNHNS, CDR2 SASEGT. This CDR3 contains 17 residues. Unmatched junction bases numbered 11, after V lost 2 bases and J lost 4 bases.

The V call is TRBV28, the J call TRBJ1-5; TRBD1 might be the D (5 bases). V was cut by 4 bases and J by 2 bases, with 12 bases left in between. The CDR3 contains 15 residues. Germline assignment: CDR1 MDHEN and CDR2 SYDVKM. The CDR3 DNA follows: TGTGCCAGCAGTTGGGGTCAGGGTGGCAATCAGCCCCAGCATTTT. Protein sequence: CASSWGQGGNQPQHF.

The rearrangement uses TRBV9 and TRBJ2-5; 10 bases agree with TRBD2. The ends lost 2 bases at V and 0 bases at J; junction bases unmatched: 13. CDR3 length: 19 residues. The germline CDR1 and CDR2 sequences are SGDLS and YYNGEE. CDR3: CASSVSGGTKGTYQETQYF. Here the CDR3 DNA reads TGTGCCAGCAGCGTTAGCGGGGGGACGAAAGGAACGTACCAAGAGACCCAGTACTTC.

V and J are TRBV6-5 and TRBJ2-3, with a weak D call TRBD2 (5 bases). This CDR3 has 14 amino acids. V lost 8 bases, J lost 3 bases, and 15 bases lay in between. The germline V gene has CDR1 MNHEY and CDR2 SVGAGI. The CDR3 DNA reads as TGTGCCAGCGAGGAGAGGCCGGGGACAGATACGCAGTATTTT. Translated, it gives CASEERPGTDTQYF.

DNA for the CDR3: TGCGCCAGCAGCTCAGGTTGGACTGAAGCTTTCTTT. This encodes CASSSGWTEAFF. The chain joins TRBV5-1 to TRBJ1-1; no clear D gene. V lost 3 bases, J lost 5 bases, and 8 bases lay in between. The germline gives CDR1 SGHRS, CDR2 YFSETQ. CDR3 length equals 12 residues.

V usage is TRBV11-3 and J usage is TRBJ1-4; a possible D gene is TRBD1 (5 bases). Trimming pared 4 bases from V and 12 bases from J, leaving 9 bases between. This CDR3 spans 11 amino acids. Germline assignment: CDR1 SGHNT and CDR2 YENEEA. This CDR3 reads CASSSPGELFF. The CDR3 DNA reads TGTGCCAGCAGCTCTCCGGGGGAACTGTTTTTT. Full variable domain (rest looked up from reference TRBV11-3 and TRBJ1-4): EAGVVQSPRYKIIEKKQPVAFWCNPISGHNTLYWYLQNLGQGPELLIRYENEEAVDDSQLPKDRFSAERLKGVDSTLKIQPAELGDSAVYLCASSSPGELFFGSGTQLSVL.

V is TRBV28 and J is TRBJ1-2, with a possible D match to TRBD1 (5 bases). Germline lookup yields CDR1 MDHEN and CDR2 SYDVKM. V was shortened by 10 bases and J by 8 bases, with 14 bases between the two germline ends. The CDR3 length is 11 residues. The CDR3 loop is CATRGGDGYTF. The CDR3 region has the DNA TGTGCCACCCGGGGAGGGGACGGCTACACCTTC.

The rearrangement joins TRBV27 to TRBJ2-1; 8 positions match TRBD2. J gave up 9 bases and V 6 bases, and 13 bases lay outside the gene matches. From germline, CDR1 is MNHEY and CDR2 SMNVEV (reference sequence). The CDR3 sequence is 15 residues long. The CDR3 sequence: CASSSAGVGLLEQFF. CDR3 DNA: TGTGCCAGCAGCTCAGCGGGAGTGGGTTTGCTTGAGCAGTTCTTC.

J is TRBJ2-1 and V is TRBV15; D is perhaps TRBD2 (5 bases). The germline V gene has CDR1 LNHNV and CDR2 YYDKDF (reference sequence). This CDR3 spans 15 amino acids. The V end was cut by 0 bases, the J end by 6 bases, with 12 bases between. The CDR3 sequence: CATSREDLEGNEQFF. The CDR3 DNA reads as TGTGCCACCAGCAGAGAAGATCTAGAGGGCAATGAGCAGTTCTTC.

The chain joins TRBV6-1 to TRBJ1-4; a weak D match, TRBD1 (5 bases). Germline V gene data show CDR1 as MNHNS and CDR2 as SASEGT. The CDR3 loop spans 15 amino acids. Between the trimmed V and J ends, which lost 3 bases and 8 bases, there was a span of 16 bases. CDR3: CASSEFRTRREKLFF. The CDR3, as DNA: TGTGCCAGCAGTGAGTTTCGGACAAGAAGAGAAAAACTGTTTTTT.

The chain is built from TRBV21-1 and TRBJ2-7; the D call in the table, TRBD1, was not verified against the DNA. TRBV21-1 is noted as a pseudogene. The CDR3 is made up of 19 amino acids. This CDR3 reads CASSKEGLSPSASSYEQYV. CDR3 DNA: TGTGCCAGCAGCAAAGAGGGGTTGTCGCCTTCCGCCTCCTCCTACGAGCAGTACGTC.

The table lists this clone with a few counts. The V and J genes are TRBV19 and TRBJ1-2; no clear D. Trimming took off 9 bases at V and 4 bases at J, with 21 bases between the two ends. The CDR3 length is 15 residues. CDR1 is LNHDA, CDR2 SQIVND, per germline (reference sequence). The chain's CDR3 is CASSAGSTYFYGYTF. CDR3 bases: TGTGCCAGCTCGGCCGGGAGCACCTATTTCTATGGCTACACCTTC.